This TCR beta chain comes out of a study of shared clonotypes between healthy human individuals. A single count supports this clone. The sample carries other DNA sequences with the same CDR3. Repertoires were generated with immunoSEQ multiplex PCR, while TCRdb's copy carries only in-frame clones and drops some. The sample lists 2 million to 2.5 million clones; under 95% were seen once. V was cut by 0 bases and J by 1 base, with 7 bases left in between. CDR1 and CDR2 from the germline V gene are SGHRS and YFSETQ. CDR3 length equals 14 residues. Sequencing was done on a sample of naive CD4+ T cells from PBMCs. This sample's subset: CD45RA+ positively selected. V and J are TRBV5-1 and TRBJ2-5, with D possibly being TRBD1 or TRBD2 (5 bases each). The receptor's source is a young man in good health. Some clones in this sample may be carry-over from other donors' samples. The CDR3 protein is CASSLAGTQETQYF. The CDR3 nucleotides are TGCGCCAGCAGCTTGGCTGGGACCCAAGAGACCCAGTACTTC. The entire variable domain, with the rest obtained from reference TRBV5-1 and TRBJ2-5, is as follows: KAGVTQTPRYLIKTRGQQVTLSCSPISGHRSVSWYQQTPGQGLQFLFEYFSETQRNKGNFPGRFSGRQFSNSRSEMNVSTLELGDSALYLCASSLAGTQETQYFGPGTRLLVL.